This entry lists 12 T cell receptor beta chains sequenced from one sample in a study of blood T cell repertoires in COVID-19. Method: immunoSEQ multiplex PCR; TCRdb's copy keeps in-frame clones and lacks some. The sample consists of 180,000 or so clones, approximately 80% of them appearing once. Source material: peripheral blood. The receptors were gathered from a woman aged 40 to 50 with COVID-19, enrolled during active disease.

This chain uses TRBV2 with TRBJ2-1; 7 nucleotides agree with TRBD1. V lost 6 bases, J lost 6 bases, and 5 bases stayed unmatched. The CDR3 consists of 13 residues. Germline V lookup: CDR1 SNHLY, CDR2 FYNNEI. CDR3 sequence (DNA): TGTGCCAGCAGAACTCAGGGGGTCAATGAGCAGTTCTTC. It specifies CASRTQGVNEQFF.

The rearrangement links TRBV27 to TRBJ2-2; TRBD1 might be the D (6 bases). This CDR3 has 15 amino acids. Germline lookup yields CDR1 MNHEY and CDR2 SMNVEV (reference sequence). Between the trimmed V and J ends, which lost 4 bases and 1 base, there was a span of 10 bases. The chain's CDR3 is CASSYRTENTGELFF. Written as DNA, the CDR3 is TGTGCCAGCAGTTACCGGACAGAGAACACCGGGGAGCTGTTTTTT.

This clone was detected only a few times. This chain uses TRBV13 with TRBJ1-3; no firm D call. Trimming left V 5 bases short and J 0 bases short, with 23 bases between. The CDR3 covers 19 residues. Looked up from germline, CDR1 is PRHDT and CDR2 is FYEKMQ (reference sequence). The CDR3 reads CASSPRYGLIESSGNTIYF. As DNA, the CDR3 is TGTGCCAGCAGCCCGCGCTATGGGCTTATCGAGAGCTCTGGAAACACCATATATTTT.

This chain connects TRBV7-8 to TRBJ2-2; no clear D gene. V dropped 4 bases and J dropped 5 bases, with 11 bases sitting between them. The CDR3 contains 14 residues. Germline assignment: CDR1 SGHVS and CDR2 FQNEAQ. CDR3 nucleotides: TGTGCCAGCAGCTCCTTCGCGAGGACCGGGGAGCTGTTTTTT. Translating it yields CASSSFARTGELFF. The whole variable domain, filled in from reference TRBV7-8 and TRBJ2-2, reads GAGVSQSPRYKVAKRGQDVALRCDPISGHVSLFWYQQALGQGPEFLTYFQNEAQLDKSGLPSDRFFAERPEGSVSTLKIQRTQQEDSAVYLCASSSFARTGELFFGEGSRLTVL.

V gene TRBV2 combines with J gene TRBJ2-5; 8 bases map to TRBD2. The CDR3 has 14 amino acids. The germline V gene encodes CDR1 SNHLY and CDR2 FYNNEI. V gave up 3 bases and J gave up 4 bases; unmatched junction bases: 4. The CDR3 DNA reads as TGTGCCAGCAGTGACGGGGGGGGCGGAGAGACCCAGTACTTC. As protein: CASSDGGGGETQYF.

This chain links TRBV4-1 with TRBJ1-1; D is ambiguous. Trimming removed 1 base at V and 1 base at J, with 7 bases between. The CDR3 is 14 residues long. CDR1 is MGHRA and CDR2 is YSYEKL in the germline V gene. CDR3 protein: CASSQGLRNTEAFF. The CDR3 DNA sequence: TGCGCCAGCAGCCAAGGCCTTAGGAACACTGAAGCTTTCTTT.

V usage is TRBV7-8 and J usage is TRBJ2-7, with TRBD2 identical over 11 bases. With 8 bases clipped from V and 7 bases from J, the junction kept 16 bases outside the gene matches. Germline CDR1 reads SGHVS; CDR2 reads FQNEAQ. The CDR3 is made up of 16 amino acids. The DNA for the CDR3 is TGTGCCAGCCAAAACGGGCTAGCGGGAGGCAAATGGGAGCAGTACTTC. It translates to CASQNGLAGGKWEQYF.

This chain uses TRBV12-3 or TRBV12-4 with TRBJ1-1; a possible D gene is TRBD1 (5 bases). This CDR3 region has 13 residues. V was cut by 3 bases and J by 4 bases, with 9 bases left in between. The CDR3 sequence is CASSFPGGTEAFF. The CDR3 nucleotides read TGTGCCAGCAGTTTCCCGGGGGGCACTGAAGCTTTCTTT.

The chain carries TRBV9 and TRBJ2-3; D remains unclear. This CDR3 region has 16 residues. Trimming shortened V by 4 bases and J by 0 bases, and 15 bases separated the two germline ends. Per the germline V gene, CDR1 is SGDLS and CDR2 is YYNGEE. The chain's CDR3 is CASSKGAAPSTDTQYF. The CDR3 DNA reads TGTGCCAGCAGCAAAGGAGCTGCTCCTAGCACAGATACGCAGTATTTT.

The chain carries TRBV3-1 (or the pseudogene TRBV3-2) and TRBJ1-1, with 7 bases identical to TRBD1. Trimming removed 4 bases from V and 1 base from J; junction bases left unmatched: 3. The CDR3 runs 14 residues. Germline V gene data show CDR1 as LGHDT and CDR2 as YNNKEL (reference sequence). CDR3 nucleotides: TGTGCCAGCAGCCGGGGACAGACGAACACTGAAGCTTTCTTT. Translated: CASSRGQTNTEAFF.

V usage is TRBV19 and J usage is TRBJ1-3; D may be TRBD1 (5 bases). There are 16 residues in the CDR3. CDR1 and CDR2 (germline): LNHDA, SQIVND (reference sequence). Trimming pared 6 bases from V and 2 bases from J, leaving 17 bases between. The DNA for the CDR3 is TGTGCCAGTAGATGGGGGGGACCTTCTACTGGAAACACCATATATTTT. Translating gives CASRWGGPSTGNTIYF.

This clone appeared many times. The chain couples TRBV12-3 or TRBV12-4 to TRBJ2-1; TRBD1 matches 9 bases. The CDR3 sequence is 13 residues long. V was pared by 5 bases and J by 8 bases, with 4 bases of the junction left unmatched. The CDR3 DNA follows: TGTGCCAGCAGTCCGGGACAGGGCCATGAGCAGTTCTTC. This sequence encodes CASSPGQGHEQFF.